This TCR beta chain emerged from a study of blood T cell repertoires in COVID-19 (dated by TCRdb to between 2020 and 2021). With regard to the full study: The collaborator samples originated in the United States, Italy and Spain and spanned the acute and convalescent phases of COVID-19. Sample metadata almost always included a de-identified subject ID, COVID-19 status, age in years and sex. Samples were obtained from the ongoing ImmuneRACE study (first 160 participants) and from some 1,300 subjects provided by 6 global collaborators. HLA class I and class II types, where available, came from metadata supplied by the sample provider rather than from assay-based typing. The material from the prospective study consisted of cDNA or gDNA derived from T cells, B-cell-depleted T cells, or PBMCs. The dataset comprised deeply sampled blood TCRbeta repertoires from subjects exposed to, actively infected with, or recovered from COVID-19. A freely available public database, intended as a resource for researchers studying the immune response to SARS-CoV-2, is where the repertoires were released.

Points the paper makes about the study in general: The quantity of clinical and demographic metadata differed by source and by participant and was supplied without curation.

From a lookup of the germline V gene, CDR1 and CDR2 are MDHEN and SYDVKM. From cysteine to phenylalanine, the CDR3 is 14 amino acids long. Kept here is only the CDR3 DNA, which spans 42 bases and is read in frame from base 1. Relative to germline, V is 2 bases shorter and J is 3 bases shorter, with 10 bases between their ends. Comment on this clone: The antigen it recognizes is unknown. Base qualities are not at hand, and no much larger clone is one base apart.

TCRbeta CDR3 regions were amplified from genomic DNA by means of the immunoSEQ Assay, a bias-controlled multiplex PCR. The authors processed their data as follows. The number of nucleated cells in each sample was estimated from the amplification of reference gene primers within the assay. Sequence reads were collapsed and filtered to measure the absolute abundance of every unique TCRbeta CDR3 rearrangement. For each sample, productive Simpson clonality was calculated as the square root of Simpson's diversity index across productive rearrangements. TCRdb provides this immuneACCESS table in a form limited to in-frame rearrangements. Some clones are lacking; in checked studies, under half of them reflect an unresolved V gene, and why the rest are absent is not known. For V, J and clone size, that table is used; D and trimming come from the DNA. The sample yields approximately 120,000 clones; around three quarters were counted once. The ten most abundant clones make up around 2% of the sample.

Each collaborating institution followed its own protocols to collect whole blood in K2EDTA tubes. For TCRbeta analysis, collaborator samples were shipped as frozen whole blood, as isolated PBMCs, or as DNA extracted from either sample type. Sequenced: peripheral blood. This TCR came from a woman in her seventies with acute or convalescent COVID-19. The receptor chain draws on TRBV28 and TRBJ1-1; the D gene cannot be resolved reliably. The CDR3 region: CASSLGHIYTEAFF. DNA sequence: TGTGCCAGCAGTTTAGGGCACATTTACACTGAAGCTTTCTTT.